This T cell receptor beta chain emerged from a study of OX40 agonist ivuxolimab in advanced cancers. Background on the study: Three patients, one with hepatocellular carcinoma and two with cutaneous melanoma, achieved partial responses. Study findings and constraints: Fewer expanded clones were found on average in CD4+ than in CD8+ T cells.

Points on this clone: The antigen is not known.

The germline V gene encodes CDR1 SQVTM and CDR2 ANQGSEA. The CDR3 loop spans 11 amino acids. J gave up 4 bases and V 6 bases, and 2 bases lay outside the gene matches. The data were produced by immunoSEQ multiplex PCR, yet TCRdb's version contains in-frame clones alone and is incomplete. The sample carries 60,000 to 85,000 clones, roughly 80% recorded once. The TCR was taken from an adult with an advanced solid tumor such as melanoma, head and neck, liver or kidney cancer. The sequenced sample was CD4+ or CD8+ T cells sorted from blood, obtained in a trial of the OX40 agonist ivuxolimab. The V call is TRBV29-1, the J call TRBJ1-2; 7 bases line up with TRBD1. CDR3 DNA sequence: TGCAGCGTCGGGACAGTCTATGGCTACACCTTC. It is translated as CSVGTVYGYTF.